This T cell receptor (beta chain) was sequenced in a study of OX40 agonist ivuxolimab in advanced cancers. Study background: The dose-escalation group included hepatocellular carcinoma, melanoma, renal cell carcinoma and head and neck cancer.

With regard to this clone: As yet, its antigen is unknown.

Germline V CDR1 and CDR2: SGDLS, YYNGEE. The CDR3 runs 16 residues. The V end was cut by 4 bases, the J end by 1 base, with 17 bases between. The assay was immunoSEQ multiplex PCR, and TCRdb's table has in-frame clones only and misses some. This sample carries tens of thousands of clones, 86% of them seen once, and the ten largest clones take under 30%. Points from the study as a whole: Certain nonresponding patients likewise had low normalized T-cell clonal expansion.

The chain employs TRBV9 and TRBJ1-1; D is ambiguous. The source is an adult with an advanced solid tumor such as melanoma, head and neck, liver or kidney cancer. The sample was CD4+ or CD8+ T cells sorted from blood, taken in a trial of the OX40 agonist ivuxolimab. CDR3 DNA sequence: TGTGCCAGCAGCCCCCCGGCGTGGGATACGAACACTGAAGCTTTCTTT. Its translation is CASSPPAWDTNTEAFF.